This paragraph reports one TCR beta chain. What it binds is not known. This sample is part of a study of cytomegalovirus exposure and HLA in healthy donors. Study-wide results and limits: Accurate prediction of most subjects' HLA-A and HLA-B alleles from TCR beta sequences was reported. Presence/absence analyses assumed roughly uniform sequencing depth across donors, which may not hold.

This donor lacks a recorded CMV serostatus. With 60 Vbeta and 13 Jbeta primers, the PCR was carried out. TCRdb's table, derived via immunoSEQ multiplex PCR, lists solely in-frame clones and lacks some. The data contain approximately 89,000 clones, 81% of them singletons. Trimming removed 5 bases from V and 0 bases from J; junction bases left unmatched: 10. This CDR3 has 16 amino acids. Germline V lookup: CDR1 MNHEY, CDR2 SMNVEV (reference sequence). This clonotype was obtained from a human donor in good health. The rearrangement joins TRBV27 to TRBJ2-7; 7 bases fit TRBD2. The sample was PBMCs. Here the CDR3 reads CASSPSRAGLSYEQYF. Here the CDR3 DNA reads TGTGCCAGCAGTCCCTCTCGAGCGGGACTCTCCTACGAGCAGTACTTC.